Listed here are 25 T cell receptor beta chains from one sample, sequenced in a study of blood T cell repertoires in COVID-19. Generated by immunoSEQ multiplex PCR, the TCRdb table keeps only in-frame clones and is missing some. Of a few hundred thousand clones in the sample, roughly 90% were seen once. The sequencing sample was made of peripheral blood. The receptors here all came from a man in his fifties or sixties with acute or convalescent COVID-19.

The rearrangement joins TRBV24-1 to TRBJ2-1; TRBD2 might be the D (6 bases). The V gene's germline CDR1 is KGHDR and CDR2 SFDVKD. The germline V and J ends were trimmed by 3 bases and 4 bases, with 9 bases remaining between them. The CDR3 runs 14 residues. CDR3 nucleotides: TGTGCCACCAGTGATGGACTAAATTACAATGAGCAGTTCTTC. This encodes CATSDGLNYNEQFF.

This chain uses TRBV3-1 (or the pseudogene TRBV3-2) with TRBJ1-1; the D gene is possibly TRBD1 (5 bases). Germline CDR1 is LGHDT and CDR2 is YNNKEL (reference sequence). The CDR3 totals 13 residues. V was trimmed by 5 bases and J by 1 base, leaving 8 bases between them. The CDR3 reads CASSYTGNTEAFF. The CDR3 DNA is TGTGCCAGCAGCTATACAGGGAACACTGAAGCTTTCTTT.

For the CDR3, the DNA is TGTGCCAGCAGTTATGAGGCGTACGGGCAGTTCTTC. Translated: CASSYEAYGQFF. The chain employs TRBV6-6 and TRBJ2-1; no clear D gene. Germline assignment: CDR1 MNHNY and CDR2 SVGAGI (reference sequence). Trimming cost V 3 bases and J 12 bases, with 12 bases left between them. CDR3 length: 12 amino acids.

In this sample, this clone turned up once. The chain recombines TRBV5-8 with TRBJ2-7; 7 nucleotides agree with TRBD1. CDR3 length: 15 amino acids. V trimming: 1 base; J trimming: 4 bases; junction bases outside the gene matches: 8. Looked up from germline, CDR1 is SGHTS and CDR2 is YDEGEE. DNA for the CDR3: TGTGCCAGCAGCTTGTGGGGACAGAGGATTTACGAGCAGTACTTC. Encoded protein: CASSLWGQRIYEQYF.

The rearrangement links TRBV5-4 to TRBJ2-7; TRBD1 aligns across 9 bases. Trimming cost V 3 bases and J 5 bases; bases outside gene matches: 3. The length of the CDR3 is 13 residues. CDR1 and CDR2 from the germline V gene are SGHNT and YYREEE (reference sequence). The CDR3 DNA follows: TGTGCCAGCAGCTGGTGGACAGGGGACGAGCAGTACTTC. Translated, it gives CASSWWTGDEQYF.

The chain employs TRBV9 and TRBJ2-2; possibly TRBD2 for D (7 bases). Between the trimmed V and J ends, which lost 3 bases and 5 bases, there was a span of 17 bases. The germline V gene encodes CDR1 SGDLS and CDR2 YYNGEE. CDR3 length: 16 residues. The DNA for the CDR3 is TGTGCCAGCAGCGCCCGAGCAAGGGGGGGGACCGGGGAGCTGTTTTTT. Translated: CASSARARGGTGELFF.

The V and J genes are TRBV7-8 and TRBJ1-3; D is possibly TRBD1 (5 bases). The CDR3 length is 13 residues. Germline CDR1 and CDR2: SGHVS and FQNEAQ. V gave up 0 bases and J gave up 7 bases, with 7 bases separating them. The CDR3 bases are TGTGCCAGCAGCTTAGCAGGGGTGAACACCATATATTTT. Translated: CASSLAGVNTIYF. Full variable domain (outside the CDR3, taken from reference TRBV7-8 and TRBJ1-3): GAGVSQSPRYKVAKRGQDVALRCDPISGHVSLFWYQQALGQGPEFLTYFQNEAQLDKSGLPSDRFFAERPEGSVSTLKIQRTQQEDSAVYLCASSLAGVNTIYFGEGSWLTVV.

The CDR3 nucleotides are TGTGCCAGCAGTGTGGGCAGGTCCTCCTACGAGCAGTACTTC. It translates to CASSVGRSSYEQYF. The chain uses TRBV2 and TRBJ2-7; D not certain. Germline V gene data show CDR1 as SNHLY and CDR2 as FYNNEI. This CDR3 spans 14 amino acids. Trimming took 4 bases from V and 0 from J, leaving 10 bases between them.

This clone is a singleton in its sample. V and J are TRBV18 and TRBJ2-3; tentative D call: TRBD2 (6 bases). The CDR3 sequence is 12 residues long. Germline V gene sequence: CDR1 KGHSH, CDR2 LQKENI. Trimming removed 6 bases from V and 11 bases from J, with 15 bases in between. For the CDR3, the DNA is TGTGCCAGCTCCCCGGGAGAAGGCATGCAGTATTTT. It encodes CASSPGEGMQYF.

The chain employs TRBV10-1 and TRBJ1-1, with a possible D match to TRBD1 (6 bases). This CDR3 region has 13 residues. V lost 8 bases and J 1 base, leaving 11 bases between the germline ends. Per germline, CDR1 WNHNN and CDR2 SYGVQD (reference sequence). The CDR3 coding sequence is TGCGCCAGCTCCCGGGACACGAACACTGAAGCTTTCTTT. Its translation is CASSRDTNTEAFF.

The CDR3 nucleotides read TGTGCCAGCAGCCAAGATCAGGCAGGGGTAGATACGCAGTATTTT. Translated, it gives CASSQDQAGVDTQYF. This sequence joins TRBV4-2 and TRBJ2-3; a weak D match, TRBD1 (6 bases). Per the germline V gene, CDR1 is LGHNA and CDR2 is YNFKEQ. Deletions cut 0 bases from V and 5 bases from J, with 12 bases between. The CDR3 totals 15 residues.

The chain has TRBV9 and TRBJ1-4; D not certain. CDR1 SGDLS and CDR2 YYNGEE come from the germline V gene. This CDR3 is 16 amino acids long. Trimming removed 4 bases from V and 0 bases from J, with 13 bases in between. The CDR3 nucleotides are TGTGCCAGCAGCCGCGGACGGACTGCAACTAATGAAAAACTGTTTTTT. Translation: CASSRGRTATNEKLFF. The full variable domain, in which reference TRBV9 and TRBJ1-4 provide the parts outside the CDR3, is DSGVTQTPKHLITATGQRVTLRCSPRSGDLSVYWYQQSLDQGLQFLIQYYNGEERAKGNILERFSAQQFPDLHSELNLSSLELGDSALYFCASSRGRTATNEKLFFGSGTQLSVL.

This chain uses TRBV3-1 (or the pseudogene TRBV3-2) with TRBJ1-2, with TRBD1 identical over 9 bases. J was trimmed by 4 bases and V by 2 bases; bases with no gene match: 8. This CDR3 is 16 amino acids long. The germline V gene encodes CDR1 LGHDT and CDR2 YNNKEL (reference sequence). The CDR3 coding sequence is TGTGCCAGCAGCCAACCGGGACAGGGAGGATTCTATGGCTACACCTTC. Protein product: CASSQPGQGGFYGYTF.

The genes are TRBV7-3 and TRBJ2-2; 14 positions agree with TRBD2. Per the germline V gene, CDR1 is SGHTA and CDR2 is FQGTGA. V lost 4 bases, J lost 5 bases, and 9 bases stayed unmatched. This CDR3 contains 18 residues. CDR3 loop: CASSYIGTSGGFTGELFF. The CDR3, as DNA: TGTGCCAGCAGCTACATAGGGACTAGCGGGGGTTTTACCGGGGAGCTGTTTTTT.

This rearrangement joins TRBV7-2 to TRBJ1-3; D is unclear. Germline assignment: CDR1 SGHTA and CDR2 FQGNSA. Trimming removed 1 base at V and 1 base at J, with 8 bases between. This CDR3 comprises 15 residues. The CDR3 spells CASSLGAKSGNTIYF. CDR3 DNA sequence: TGTGCCAGCAGCTTAGGGGCCAAGTCTGGAAACACCATATATTTT.

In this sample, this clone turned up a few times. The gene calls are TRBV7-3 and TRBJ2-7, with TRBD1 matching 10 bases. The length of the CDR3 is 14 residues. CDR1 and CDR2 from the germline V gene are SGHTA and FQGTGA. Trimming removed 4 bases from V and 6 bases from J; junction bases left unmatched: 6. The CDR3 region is CASSSGQGNVEQYF. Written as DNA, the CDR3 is TGTGCCAGCAGCTCGGGACAGGGGAACGTCGAGCAGTACTTC.

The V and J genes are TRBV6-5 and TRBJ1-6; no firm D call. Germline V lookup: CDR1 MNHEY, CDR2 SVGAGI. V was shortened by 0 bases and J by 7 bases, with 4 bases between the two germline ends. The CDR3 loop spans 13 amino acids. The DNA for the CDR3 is TGTGCCAGCAGTTACTCGGGCAATTCACCCCTCCACTTT. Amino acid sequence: CASSYSGNSPLHF.

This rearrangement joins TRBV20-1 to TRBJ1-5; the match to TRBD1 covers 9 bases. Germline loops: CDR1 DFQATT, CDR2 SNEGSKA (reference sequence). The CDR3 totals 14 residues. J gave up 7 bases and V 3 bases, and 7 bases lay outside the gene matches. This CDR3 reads CSASPGTGQQPQHF. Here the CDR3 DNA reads TGCAGTGCTAGTCCCGGGACAGGGCAACAGCCCCAGCATTTT.

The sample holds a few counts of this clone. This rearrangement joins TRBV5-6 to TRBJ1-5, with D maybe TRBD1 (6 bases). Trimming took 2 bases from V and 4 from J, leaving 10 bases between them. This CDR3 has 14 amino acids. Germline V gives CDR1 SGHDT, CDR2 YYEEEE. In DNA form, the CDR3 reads TGTGCCAGCAGCTTCGGGACACGAAATCAGCCCCAGCATTTT. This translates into CASSFGTRNQPQHF.

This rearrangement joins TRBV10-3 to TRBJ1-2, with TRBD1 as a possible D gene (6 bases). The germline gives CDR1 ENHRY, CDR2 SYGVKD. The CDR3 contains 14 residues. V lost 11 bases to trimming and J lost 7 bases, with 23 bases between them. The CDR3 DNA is TGTGCCCCCCAGGGGCAGGGGACCTTTTGTGGCTACACCTTC. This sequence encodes CAPQGQGTFCGYTF.

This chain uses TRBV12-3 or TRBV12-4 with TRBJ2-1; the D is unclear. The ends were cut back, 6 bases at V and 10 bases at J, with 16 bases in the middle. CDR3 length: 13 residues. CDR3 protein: CASSLSGMREQFF. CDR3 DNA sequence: TGTGCCAGCAGCCTTAGTGGAATGAGGGAGCAGTTCTTC.

The CDR3 sequence is CASSQGREKLFF. The CDR3 DNA reads as TGTGCCAGCAGCCAGGGGAGAGAAAAACTGTTTTTT. The V and J genes are TRBV27 and TRBJ1-4; possible D gene TRBD1, 6 bases. The CDR3 is 12 residues long. The germline CDR1 and CDR2 sequences are MNHEY and SMNVEV (reference sequence). V lost 6 bases and J lost 8, with 10 bases in between.

The CDR3 here is CASTLDSLNYGYTF. The CDR3 DNA is TGTGCCAGCACCCTCGACAGCCTTAACTATGGCTACACCTTC. This chain uses TRBV11-2 with TRBJ1-2; TRBD1 is a possible D gene (5 bases). Germline loops: CDR1 SGHAT, CDR2 FQNNGV. The V gene lost 7 bases and the J gene lost 1 base, with 13 bases spanning the gap. The CDR3 runs to 14 residues.

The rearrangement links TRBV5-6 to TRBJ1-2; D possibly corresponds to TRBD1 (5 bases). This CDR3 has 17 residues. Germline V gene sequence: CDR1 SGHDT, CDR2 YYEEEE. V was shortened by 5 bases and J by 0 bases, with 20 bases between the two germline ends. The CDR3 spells CASRSAGLPQANYGYTF. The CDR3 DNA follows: TGTGCCAGCAGAAGCGCAGGGTTGCCCCAAGCTAACTATGGCTACACCTTC.

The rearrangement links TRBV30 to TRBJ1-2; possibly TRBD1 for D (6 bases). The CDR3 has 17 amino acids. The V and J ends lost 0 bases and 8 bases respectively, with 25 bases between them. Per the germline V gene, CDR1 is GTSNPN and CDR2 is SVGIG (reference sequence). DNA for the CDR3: TGTGCCTGGAGTGTACGTAACAGGGCGGTTGAGGTGCTGGGCTACACCTTC. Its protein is CAWSVRNRAVEVLGYTF.